Presented here are 18 T cell receptor beta chains from one specimen sequenced in a study of blood T cell repertoires in COVID-19. Generated by immunoSEQ multiplex PCR, the TCRdb table keeps only in-frame clones and is missing some. This sample has around 200,000 clones, with around 84% found just once. Sequences were obtained from peripheral blood. The receptors here all came from a man aged 25-45 years with active or convalescent COVID-19.

The chain recombines TRBV7-6 with TRBJ1-1, with D perhaps TRBD1 (5 bases). V was cut by 6 bases and J by 4 bases, with 15 bases left in between. The CDR3 length is 14 residues. The germline V gene has CDR1 SGHVS and CDR2 FNYEAQ. The CDR3 region is CASSLSAGVTEAFF. As DNA, the CDR3 is TGTGCCAGCAGTCTTAGCGCGGGGGTCACTGAAGCTTTCTTT.

The V and J genes are TRBV11-3 and TRBJ2-1; tentatively, D is TRBD2 (7 bases). Trimming stripped 6 bases from V and 3 bases from J, with 9 bases between. CDR3 length equals 13 residues. Germline V gene sequence: CDR1 SGHNT, CDR2 YENEEA. The CDR3 region is CASRGGGYNEQFF. Here the CDR3 DNA reads TGTGCCAGCAGGGGAGGGGGCTACAATGAGCAGTTCTTC.

The CDR3 region is CASSLWGENTEAFF. In DNA, the CDR3 is TGTGCCAGCAGCTTGTGGGGGGAGAACACTGAAGCTTTCTTT. The V call is TRBV5-6, the J call TRBJ1-1; D may be TRBD1 (5 bases). This CDR3 has 14 amino acids. Per the germline V gene, CDR1 is SGHDT and CDR2 is YYEEEE. V was shortened by 1 base and J by 1 base, with 8 bases between the two germline ends.

This clone was counted a few times. The gene calls are TRBV6-4 and TRBJ2-3; 9 bases agree with TRBD2. The CDR3 runs to 16 residues. The germline CDR1 and CDR2 sequences are MRHNA and SNTAGT. V lost 0 bases, J lost 3 bases, and 4 bases stayed unmatched. This CDR3 reads CASSDSPSGETDTQYF. The CDR3 DNA reads TGTGCCAGCAGTGACTCGCCTAGCGGGGAAACAGATACGCAGTATTTT.

This rearrangement joins TRBV5-1 to TRBJ1-2; D ambiguous. V lost 0 bases and J lost 7, with 25 bases in between. CDR1 is SGHRS and CDR2 is YFSETQ in the germline V gene. The CDR3 consists of 18 residues. The CDR3 here is CASSLAQLSGDTISGYTF. CDR3 nucleotide sequence: TGCGCCAGCAGCTTGGCTCAACTTAGCGGAGATACGATCAGTGGCTACACCTTC.

V gene TRBV6-5 combines with J gene TRBJ1-4; TRBD1 matches 10 bases. Germline V gene sequence: CDR1 MNHEY, CDR2 SVGAGI. Trimming at V came to 2 bases and at J to 4 bases, leaving 1 base not matched to a gene. This CDR3 has 15 amino acids. DNA of the CDR3: TGTGCCAGCAGTTACCGGACAGGGGGTAATGAAAAACTGTTTTTT. It encodes CASSYRTGGNEKLFF.

V is TRBV27 and J is TRBJ1-5; maybe TRBD1 (5 bases). The CDR3 sequence is 15 residues long. CDR1 MNHEY and CDR2 SMNVEV come from the germline V gene (reference sequence). Trimming stripped 3 bases from V and 0 bases from J, with 9 bases between. The CDR3 DNA follows: TGTGCCAGCAGTTTGCAGGGTAATAGCAATCAGCCCCAGCATTTT. Translating gives CASSLQGNSNQPQHF.

The J gene is TRBJ1-2, the V gene TRBV6-6; 11 bases are a match to TRBD1. J lost 8 bases, V lost 4 bases, and 9 bases had no gene match. The CDR3 has 15 residues. CDR1 and CDR2 from the germline V gene are MNHNY and SVGAGI (reference sequence). The CDR3: CASSSLDRGLQGYTF. The CDR3 nucleotides are TGTGCCAGCAGTTCCTTGGACAGGGGGCTTCAAGGCTACACCTTC.

The rearrangement uses TRBV10-2 and TRBJ2-3, with 8 bases aligning to TRBD1. CDR1 WSHSY and CDR2 SAAADI come from the germline V gene. The length of the CDR3 is 13 residues. Trimming at V came to 7 bases and at J to 1 base, leaving 1 base not matched to a gene. In DNA form, the CDR3 reads TGCGCCAGCACAGGGGGCGGCACAGATACGCAGTATTTT. This translates into CASTGGGTDTQYF.

The chain combines TRBV6-4 with TRBJ1-1; TRBD1 agrees at 9 bases. Germline-derived CDR1 and CDR2 are MRHNA and SNTAGT. J lost 4 bases, V lost 7 bases, and 7 bases had no gene match. The length of the CDR3 is 14 residues. For the CDR3, the DNA is TGTGCCAGCACTTCGGACAGGGGCAGCACTGAAGCTTTCTTT. Encoded protein: CASTSDRGSTEAFF.

This sequence joins TRBV7-2 and TRBJ1-4; possible D gene TRBD1, 5 bases. This CDR3 spans 17 amino acids. V dropped 6 bases and J dropped 4 bases, with 21 bases sitting between them. In germline, CDR1 is SGHTA, CDR2 FQGNSA. The CDR3 region has the DNA TGTGCCAGCAGAACGCAGGGTACCGGAGGGGTTAATGAAAAACTGTTTTTT. This translates into CASRTQGTGGVNEKLFF.

The chain has TRBV4-3 and TRBJ2-5, with 7 nucleotides matching TRBD2. The ends lost 0 bases at V and 2 bases at J; junction bases unmatched: 9. CDR1 LGHNA and CDR2 YSLEER come from the germline V gene. The CDR3 totals 17 residues. The CDR3 DNA reads TGCGCCAGCAGCCAAGATGTGACTAGCTCGGGGCAAGAGACCCAGTACTTC. This gives the protein CASSQDVTSSGQETQYF.

The chain joins TRBV18 to TRBJ2-2; 7 nucleotides match TRBD1. With 2 bases clipped from V and 7 bases from J, the junction kept 10 bases outside the gene matches. CDR3 length equals 16 residues. The V gene's germline CDR1 is KGHSH and CDR2 LQKENI. CDR3 DNA: TGTGCCAGCTCACCAATGGACAGGATAGCGATCGGGGAGCTGTTTTTT. This codes for CASSPMDRIAIGELFF.

The rearrangement links TRBV12-3 or TRBV12-4 to TRBJ2-7, with a weak D call TRBD1 (5 bases). The V end lost 6 bases, the J end lost 7 bases, and 13 bases lay between the germline ends. The CDR3 has 12 amino acids. The CDR3 DNA sequence: TGTGCCAGCAGCCCCGACAGCAGGGAGCAGTACGTC. Translating it yields CASSPDSREQYV.

This chain joins TRBV12-3 or TRBV12-4 and TRBJ1-1; TRBD1 is a possible D gene (5 bases). Trimming stripped 7 bases from V and 6 bases from J, with 12 bases between. This CDR3 comprises 12 residues. The CDR3 is CASTQGFPEAFF. CDR3 nucleotides: TGTGCCAGCACCCAGGGTTTCCCTGAAGCTTTCTTT.

The chain links TRBV24-1 to TRBJ2-3, with TRBD1 matching 9 bases. Germline V gene sequence: CDR1 KGHDR, CDR2 SFDVKD. The J segment lost 6 bases and the V segment lost 9 bases, leaving 9 bases of the junction unmatched. The CDR3 is made up of 14 amino acids. CDR3 sequence: CATGTGGAGDTQYF. In DNA, the CDR3 is TGTGCCACCGGAACAGGGGGCGCGGGGGATACGCAGTATTTT.

J is TRBJ2-7 and V is TRBV11-3; 12 bases are a match to TRBD2. The trim removed 5 bases at V and 3 bases at J, leaving 5 bases unmatched. This CDR3 is 15 amino acids long. Germline lookup yields CDR1 SGHNT and CDR2 YENEEA. The CDR3 loop reads CASSPRTSGNYEQYF. CDR3 nucleotide sequence: TGTGCCAGCAGCCCCCGGACTAGCGGGAACTACGAGCAGTACTTC.

The V gene is TRBV4-3, the J gene TRBJ2-7; D perhaps matches TRBD1 (6 bases). CDR1 LGHNA and CDR2 YSLEER come from the germline V gene. V lost 5 bases, J lost 2 bases, and 13 bases lay in between. This CDR3 is built from 14 residues. This CDR3 is CASSYADSPYEQYF. CDR3 DNA sequence: TGCGCCAGCAGCTACGCGGACAGCCCCTACGAGCAGTACTTC.